This T cell receptor beta chain is drawn from a study of PD-1 blockade in classical Hodgkin lymphoma. The study's findings and limits: Newly diagnosed patients were said to have less baseline TCR diversity than healthy donors did. Patients newly diagnosed and complete responders had comparable baseline diversity.

Time point meaning: cycle 4 day 1 (C4D1), after 5 to 7 weeks of nivolumab. All patients experienced relapse after autologous stem cell transplantation, and brentuximab vedotin exposure was variable. Negative selection with magnetic separation was used to purify CD4+ T cells from thawed PBMCs. Patients' outcomes at their best amounted to complete response, partial response or progressive disease. Sequencing was performed with immunoSEQ multiplex PCR; in TCRdb, only in-frame clones are kept and a portion is missing. Among 25,000 to 35,000 clones, around 83% were seen once, and the ten largest hold less than 2.5%. The V and J ends lost 2 bases and 7 bases respectively, with 14 bases between them. CDR3 length: 15 amino acids. Germline V gene lookup returns CDR1 SNHLY and CDR2 FYNNEI. Note on this clone: No antigen is known for it.

The starting material was CD4+ T cells from blood, obtained before the fourth cycle of nivolumab. This sequence was found in a human donor with classical Hodgkin lymphoma. The chain recombines TRBV2 with TRBJ1-4; D is possibly TRBD1 (5 bases). Here the CDR3 reads CASSERGGRAEKLFF. The CDR3 bases are TGTGCCAGCAGTGAACGTGGGGGTAGGGCTGAAAAACTGTTTTTT. Combining the CDR3 with reference TRBV2 and TRBJ1-4 gives the whole variable domain EPEVTQTPSHQVTQMGQEVILRCVPISNHLYFYWYRQILGQKVEFLVSFYNNEISEKSEIFDDQFSVERPDGSNFTLKIRSTKLEDSAMYFCASSERGGRAEKLFFGSGTQLSVL.